These 8 T cell receptor beta chains share one sample of origin, sequenced in a study of shared clonotypes between healthy human individuals. Libraries were prepared by immunoSEQ multiplex PCR; TCRdb keeps only in-frame clonotypes and omits some of them. The data contain about 2.3 million clones, around 92% of them singletons. Sequencing input: naive CD4+ T cells from PBMCs. As for subset: CD45RA+ positively selected. Receptors were obtained from a man between 18 and 35 years old in good health. Some clones in this sample may be carry-over from other donors' samples.

Concerning this clone: The sample has other DNA sequences that encode this CDR3 too. This chain joins TRBV5-6 and TRBJ1-1; D is uncertain. Germline V gene data show CDR1 as SGHDT and CDR2 as YYEEEE. The germline V and J ends were trimmed by 0 bases and 1 base, with 4 bases remaining between them. This CDR3 spans 13 amino acids. CDR3 bases: TGTGCCAGCAGCTTGGGGCGGAACACTGAAGCTTTCTTT. Translation: CASSLGRNTEAFF.

The V gene is TRBV11-2, the J gene TRBJ2-6, with D unresolved. The V gene's germline CDR1 is SGHAT and CDR2 FQNNGV. CDR3 length: 16 amino acids. Between the trimmed V and J ends, which lost 6 bases and 0 bases, there was a span of 12 bases. The CDR3 DNA is TGTGCCAGCAGGCCAACTGCGGACTCTGGGGCCAACGTCCTGACTTTC. Translated, it gives CASRPTADSGANVLTF. The whole variable domain, filled in from reference TRBV11-2 and TRBJ2-6, reads EAGVAQSPRYKIIEKRQSVAFWCNPISGHATLYWYQQILGQGPKLLIQFQNNGVVDDSQLPKDRFSAERLKGVDSTLKIQPAKLEDSAVYLCASRPTADSGANVLTFGAGSRLTVL.

The J gene is TRBJ1-1, the V gene TRBV11-1; TRBD1 matches 7 bases. Per the germline V gene, CDR1 is SGHAT and CDR2 is FQDESV (reference sequence). J lost 1 base, V lost 4 bases, and 6 bases had no gene match. The CDR3 contains 15 residues. The CDR3 DNA follows: TGTGCCAGCAGCTCGCCGACAGGGACGAACACTGAAGCTTTCTTT. It translates to CASSSPTGTNTEAFF.

V usage is TRBV10-3 and J usage is TRBJ1-1; 9 bases map to TRBD1. CDR1 is ENHRY and CDR2 is SYGVKD in the germline V gene. The CDR3 totals 13 residues. V shed 6 bases, J shed 8 bases, and the junction held 7 bases outside the gene matches. CDR3 sequence (DNA): TGTGCCATCAGAGTCCGGGACAGGGAAGAAGCTTTCTTT. Its protein product is CAIRVRDREEAFF.

This clone was found a few times. The V and J genes are TRBV19 and TRBJ1-1; no clear D. The CDR3 runs 15 residues. The germline gives CDR1 LNHDA, CDR2 SQIVND (reference sequence). V was cut by 1 base and J by 0 bases, with 9 bases left in between. The CDR3 loop is CASSIGTALNTEAFF. The CDR3 region has the DNA TGTGCCAGTAGTATAGGTACAGCCCTGAACACTGAAGCTTTCTTT.

The chain couples TRBV4-1 to TRBJ2-3; 8 bases line up with TRBD2. The junction had 6 bases not matched to a gene; V was cut back by 1 base and J by 3 bases. From germline, CDR1 is MGHRA and CDR2 YSYEKL. The CDR3 sequence is 16 residues long. CDR3 bases: TGCGCCAGCAGCCAAGCCAGCGGGAGAACTACAGATACGCAGTATTTT. Translation gives CASSQASGRTTDTQYF.

This clone was observed once. CDR3 coding DNA: TGTGCCAGCAGCTTGGCCCCAGGCACAGATACGCAGTATTTT. This gives the protein CASSLAPGTDTQYF. The genes are TRBV5-4 and TRBJ2-3; D ambiguous. Deletions cut 0 bases from V and 1 base from J, with 6 bases between. Germline assignment: CDR1 SGHNT and CDR2 YYREEE (reference sequence). The CDR3 loop spans 14 amino acids.

The CDR3 nucleotides read TGTGCCACCTGCCCAGGGAGGGGCAATCAGCCCCAGCATTTT. This codes for CATCPGRGNQPQHF. This chain links TRBV19 with TRBJ1-5; TRBD1 might be the D (5 bases). CDR1 is LNHDA and CDR2 is SQIVND in the germline V gene (reference sequence). V dropped 10 bases and J dropped 2 bases, with 15 bases sitting between them. The CDR3 runs 14 residues.